These 18 T cell receptor beta chains were sequenced from one sample in a study of T-cell reconstitution after alpha-beta-depleted transplantation in children. As it was prepared, the TCRbeta library received unique molecular identifiers. TCRdb re-called the PCR reads with MiXCR, one entry per CDR3 protein. The data show 240,000 or so distinct CDR3 sequences, roughly 8% seen once. This specimen consisted of PBMCs, mostly from graft donor cells, obtained 180 days after TCRalphabeta/CD19-depleted stem cell transplant. The receptors were sampled from a male patient younger than 18 who had a stem cell transplant for acute lymphoblastic leukemia, so the T cells may come from the graft donor.

This clonotype was counted many times. The V gene is TRBV29-1, the J gene TRBJ1-3; D ambiguous. Trimming took 7 bases from V and 0 from J, leaving 16 bases between them. CDR3 size: 15 residues. CDR1 and CDR2 (germline): SQVTM, ANQGSEA. CDR3 DNA: TGCAGCGCCGAATCTCAGCAATCCTCTGGAAACACCATATATTTT. Its protein product is CSAESQQSSGNTIYF.

This clonotype turned up a few times. J is TRBJ2-7 and V is TRBV2, with D possibly matching TRBD2 (6 bases). The CDR3 spans 14 residues. V dropped 6 bases and J dropped 5 bases, with 17 bases sitting between them. Germline V CDR1 and CDR2: SNHLY, FYNNEI. The CDR3 reads CASRIQISGDEQYF. Written as DNA, the CDR3 is TGTGCCAGCAGAATACAGATCTCGGGGGACGAGCAGTACTTC. Using reference TRBV2 and TRBJ2-7 for the parts outside the CDR3, the full variable domain is EPEVTQTPSHQVTQMGQEVILRCVPISNHLYFYWYRQILGQKVEFLVSFYNNEISEKSEIFDDQFSVERPDGSNFTLKIRSTKLEDSAMYFCASRIQISGDEQYFGPGTRLTVT.

This clonotype showed up many times. The rearrangement links TRBV28 to TRBJ2-6; tentative D call: TRBD1 (6 bases). The germline V and J ends were trimmed by 2 bases and 2 bases, with 13 bases remaining between them. The length of the CDR3 is 17 residues. The germline V gene has CDR1 MDHEN and CDR2 SYDVKM. The CDR3 DNA reads as TGTGCCAGCAGTTTAACGTTCAGGGGAGCTGGGGCCAACGTCCTGACTTTC. It encodes CASSLTFRGAGANVLTF.

This clonotype was observed a few times. The V and J genes are TRBV19 and TRBJ1-4; the D is unclear. The CDR3 spans 15 residues. Trimming took off 3 bases at V and 8 bases at J, with 16 bases between the two ends. Germline CDR1 LNHDA, CDR2 SQIVND (reference sequence). CDR3 sequence reads: CASSINRQVREKLFF. CDR3 nucleotide sequence: TGTGCCAGTAGTATCAATCGGCAGGTCCGGGAAAAACTGTTTTTT. Complete variable domain (other parts from reference TRBV19 and TRBJ1-4): DGGITQSPKYLFRKEGQNVTLSCEQNLNHDAMYWYRQDPGQGLRLIYYSQIVNDFQKGDIAEGYSVSREKKESFPLTVTSAQKNPTAFYLCASSINRQVREKLFFGSGTQLSVL.

This clonotype has a count of ten or more. The chain links TRBV7-2 to TRBJ2-7; 8 nucleotides match TRBD1. The ends lost 4 bases at V and 7 bases at J; junction bases unmatched: 6. Looked up from germline, CDR1 is SGHTA and CDR2 is FQGNSA. The CDR3 contains 13 residues. The DNA of the CDR3 is TGTGCCAGCAGCTGGCAGGGGGCAAGGGAGCAGTACTTC. Amino acids: CASSWQGAREQYF.

Points on this clonotype: This clone may be a read error of a much larger clone one base away. The CDR3 region is CASSPREGTSYEQYF. The CDR3 DNA follows: TGTGCCAGCAGCCCCCGCGAAGGCACGTCCTACGAGCAGTACTTC. The J gene is TRBJ2-7, the V gene TRBV12-3 or TRBV12-4; D is undetermined. This CDR3 contains 15 residues. V was cut by 6 bases and J by 1 base, with 16 bases left in between.

This clonotype was detected ten times or more. The chain carries TRBV5-4 and TRBJ2-2; 7 bases line up with TRBD2. V trimming: 0 bases; J trimming: 5 bases; junction bases outside the gene matches: 4. Germline values: CDR1 SGHNT, CDR2 YYREEE (reference sequence). CDR3 length: 15 residues. CDR3 bases: TGTGCCAGCAGCTTGGGGACTAGTAGGACCGGGGAGCTGTTTTTT. This gives the protein CASSLGTSRTGELFF.

Many counts were recorded for this clonotype. The chain couples TRBV7-3 to TRBJ2-2, with TRBD1 identical over 7 bases. Germline V gene lookup returns CDR1 SGHTA and CDR2 FQGTGA. This CDR3 has 19 residues. V was pared by 5 bases and J by 1 base, with 16 bases of the junction left unmatched. CDR3 sequence (DNA): TGTGCCAGCAGCCCCCTCCTTGGGGCAGGGGGTCTGAACACCGGGGAGCTGTTTTTT. Translating it yields CASSPLLGAGGLNTGELFF.

This clonotype appeared many times. The chain is built from TRBV3-1 and TRBJ2-7, with 8 bases that match TRBD1. The germline gives CDR1 LGHDT, CDR2 YNNKEL (reference sequence). V trimming: 2 bases; J trimming: 1 base; junction bases outside the gene matches: 7. The CDR3 runs to 16 residues. CDR3 sequence (DNA): TGTGCCAGCAGCCAAAGGCAGGGGGCACTATCCTACGAGCAGTACTTC. Protein product: CASSQRQGALSYEQYF.

This clonotype was observed a few times. The rearrangement uses TRBV19 and TRBJ2-2; D unclear. This CDR3 has 15 residues. The germline V gene encodes CDR1 LNHDA and CDR2 SQIVND (reference sequence). The V and J ends lost 3 bases and 0 bases respectively, with 8 bases between them. DNA for the CDR3: TGTGCCAGTAGTATCGGACCGACGAACACCGGGGAGCTGTTTTTT. As protein: CASSIGPTNTGELFF. Variable domain in full (rest from reference TRBV19 and TRBJ2-2): DGGITQSPKYLFRKEGQNVTLSCEQNLNHDAMYWYRQDPGQGLRLIYYSQIVNDFQKGDIAEGYSVSREKKESFPLTVTSAQKNPTAFYLCASSIGPTNTGELFFGEGSRLTVL.

The V call is TRBV18, the J call TRBJ1-3, with D unresolved. V was clipped by 3 bases and J by 4 bases, with 10 bases between them. There are 14 residues in the CDR3. Germline CDR1 is KGHSH and CDR2 is LQKENI. CDR3 amino acids: CASSPKNSGNTIYF. The CDR3 DNA reads as TGTGCCAGCTCACCGAAGAATTCGGGAAACACCATATATTTT.

This clonotype showed up many times. The V call is TRBV29-1, the J call TRBJ2-5; a weak D match, TRBD1 (6 bases). CDR1 and CDR2 from the germline V gene are SQVTM and ANQGSEA. V was clipped by 3 bases and J by 7 bases, with 18 bases between them. This CDR3 comprises 14 residues. In nucleotides, the CDR3 is TGCAGCGTTGAGGGGGCCCTCTCGGATTGGACCCAGTACTTC. Encoded protein: CSVEGALSDWTQYF.

This clonotype was seen ten or more times. The V gene is TRBV7-9, the J gene TRBJ1-4; the D gene is possibly TRBD1 (6 bases). V was cut by 4 bases and J by 5 bases, with 14 bases left in between. In germline, CDR1 is SEHNR, CDR2 FQNEAQ (reference sequence). This CDR3 has 15 residues. This chain's CDR3 is CASSSWVGANEKLFF. The CDR3 DNA is TGTGCCAGCAGCTCCTGGGTGGGGGCAAATGAAAAACTGTTTTTT.

Points on this clonotype: This may stem from a read error, because a much larger clone lies one nucleotide away. The CDR3 nucleotides are TGTGCCAGCAGCTTGGCCGTGGGGGCATCGAAGACCCAGTACTTC. It is translated as CASSLAVGASKTQYF. The chain employs TRBV5-6 and TRBJ2-5; D is perhaps TRBD1 (6 bases). CDR1 is SGHDT, CDR2 YYEEEE, per germline. CDR3 size: 15 residues. The V end lost 0 bases, the J end lost 6 bases, and 15 bases lay between the germline ends.

This clonotype was detected many times. The chain has TRBV11-3 and TRBJ2-1; TRBD2 aligns across 9 bases. Germline lookup yields CDR1 SGHNT and CDR2 YENEEA. Trimming removed 2 bases from V and 1 base from J; junction bases left unmatched: 6. The CDR3 consists of 17 residues. The CDR3 DNA sequence: TGTGCCAGCAGCTTAAGGTCGGGACTAGCTTCCTACAATGAGCAGTTCTTC. The encoded protein is CASSLRSGLASYNEQFF.

This clonotype was observed at least ten times. This chain connects TRBV7-8 to TRBJ2-1; 11 bases align to TRBD2. The V and J ends lost 4 bases and 7 bases, in that order; junction bases with no gene match: 6. The CDR3 is 15 amino acids. The germline CDR1 and CDR2 sequences are SGHVS and FQNEAQ. CDR3 DNA sequence: TGTGCCAGCAGCTCAACAGGACTAGCGGGTAATGAGCAGTTCTTC. As protein: CASSSTGLAGNEQFF.

This clonotype was observed many times. The genes are TRBV9 and TRBJ2-6; D is possibly TRBD2 (5 bases). Trimming stripped 1 base from V and 2 bases from J, with 19 bases between. Germline loops: CDR1 SGDLS, CDR2 YYNGEE. The CDR3 is 19 residues long. The CDR3 here is CASSVNKEYGAAGANVLTF. CDR3 DNA: TGTGCCAGCAGCGTAAATAAGGAATATGGAGCGGCTGGGGCCAACGTCCTGACTTTC.

This clonotype was seen only a few times. The CDR3, as DNA: TGCAGTGCTAGAGACAGGGAGATAGCCAAAAACATTCAGTACTTC. It yields the protein CSARDREIAKNIQYF. The chain combines TRBV20-1 with TRBJ2-4; D may be TRBD1 or TRBD2 (5 bases each). V lost 0 bases to trimming and J lost 0 bases, with 9 bases between them. The CDR3 covers 15 residues. Germline loops: CDR1 DFQATT, CDR2 SNEGSKA (reference sequence).